The 13 T cell receptor beta chains given below trace back to one sample, sequenced in a study of T cells in Graves' hyperthyroidism and ophthalmopathy. Researchers amplified the TCR beta CDR3 regions from RNA transcripts. Initially, a first-round RT-PCR of the TCR CDR3 employed the HTBI primer set. TCRdb re-called the multiplex PCR reads with MiXCR, one entry per CDR3 protein. The table includes fewer than 400,000 distinct CDR3 sequences, approximately 15% detected once. Material for sequencing was blood. The receptors come from a woman between 18 and 29 years old with Graves' hyperthyroidism that later progressed to Graves' ophthalmopathy.

This clonotype was seen ten or more times. The rearrangement uses TRBV3-1 and TRBJ2-5, with 7 nucleotides matching TRBD1. Germline V gene data show CDR1 as LGHDT and CDR2 as YNNKEL (reference sequence). This CDR3 comprises 17 residues. The J segment lost 1 base and the V segment lost 2 bases, leaving 10 bases of the junction unmatched. The CDR3 bases are TGTGCCAGCAGCCAAAGAACCCGGGACAGCTTCCAAGAGACCCAGTACTTC. This sequence encodes CASSQRTRDSFQETQYF.

This clonotype was recorded a few times. In nucleotides, the CDR3 is TGCAGTGCGAAAGAGACAGGGGTTTACTACGAGCAGTACTTC. It translates to CSAKETGVYYEQYF. The chain has TRBV20-1 and TRBJ2-7; TRBD1 matches 8 bases. Germline V gene data show CDR1 as DFQATT and CDR2 as SNEGSKA (reference sequence). V was clipped by 6 bases and J by 3 bases; unmatched bases: 10. The CDR3 extends over 14 amino acids.

This clonotype was counted at least ten times. J is TRBJ2-5 and V is TRBV24-1, with unresolved D. Germline V lookup: CDR1 KGHDR, CDR2 SFDVKD. The ends were cut back, 6 bases at V and 1 base at J, with 17 bases in the middle. The CDR3 spans 16 residues. The CDR3 spells CATSPRRHGVQETQYF. The CDR3 nucleotides read TGTGCCACCAGTCCCCGGCGGCATGGGGTCCAAGAGACCCAGTACTTC.

The chain links TRBV5-6 to TRBJ2-5; D remains unclear. CDR3 length equals 9 residues. V was trimmed by 9 bases and J by 9 bases, leaving 9 bases between them. The germline gives CDR1 SGHDT, CDR2 YYEEEE. The CDR3 region has the DNA TGTGCCAACCCGATTTCCCAGTACTTC. Translation gives CANPISQYF.

The rearrangement joins TRBV19 to TRBJ1-5; 7 nucleotides line up with TRBD1. V lost 6 bases and J lost 3; bases outside the gene matches: 8. CDR1 is LNHDA and CDR2 is SQIVND in the germline V gene (reference sequence). CDR3 length: 15 residues. This CDR3 is CASRKMGQTNQPQHF. The CDR3 nucleotides read TGTGCCAGTAGAAAAATGGGACAGACCAATCAGCCCCAGCATTTT.

On this clonotype itself: The junction shows a germline mismatch at one end, possibly a read error. This rearrangement joins TRBV30 to TRBJ2-6; the match to TRBD1 covers 9 bases. The germline V gene has CDR1 GTSNPN and CDR2 SVGIG (reference sequence). CDR3 size: 17 residues. CDR3 in DNA: TGTGCCTGGAGCCTGGGACAGGGAGACTCTGGGGCCAACGTCCTGAGTTTC. As protein: CAWSLGQGDSGANVLSF.

This clonotype was recorded many times. The chain combines TRBV12-3 or TRBV12-4 with TRBJ2-2; D is ambiguous. There are 11 residues in the CDR3. The V end lost 5 bases, the J end lost 3 bases, and 1 base lay between the germline ends. The CDR3 DNA reads TGTGCCAGCAGTCACACCGGGGAGCTGTTTTTT. Protein product: CASSHTGELFF.

Remarks on this clonotype: The junction departs from germline at one end; a sequencing error may be responsible. This chain connects TRBV10-3 to TRBJ2-1, with D tentatively TRBD2 (5 bases). CDR3 size: 11 residues. The V gene's germline CDR1 is ENHRY and CDR2 SYGVKD. CDR3 residues: CAISAGNEQSF. The CDR3 nucleotides are TGTGCCATCAGTGCCGGGAATGAGCAGTCCTTC.

About this clonotype itself: A read error is possible here, since a much larger clone lies one base away. The chain recombines TRBV5-1 with TRBJ2-1; tentatively, D is TRBD1 or TRBD2 (6 bases each). The CDR3 totals 14 residues. CDR1 is SGHRS and CDR2 is YFSETQ in the germline V gene. The CDR3 spells CAGSLVEEGDEQFF. CDR3 sequence (DNA): TGCGCCGGCAGCTTGGTAGAGGAGGGGGATGAGCAGTTCTTC.

This clonotype was detected only a few times. The rearrangement joins TRBV19 to TRBJ1-5; 7 bases agree with TRBD1. The CDR3 is 14 residues long. The V segment lost 5 bases and the J segment 4 bases; nucleotides outside the gene matches: 5. Per germline, CDR1 LNHDA and CDR2 SQIVND (reference sequence). CDR3 in amino acids: CASSDRVRNQPQHF. CDR3 bases: TGTGCCAGTAGTGACAGGGTTCGGAATCAGCCCCAGCATTTT.

This clonotype was seen more than once but under ten times. This chain links TRBV27 with TRBJ2-7; TRBD1 matches 11 bases. The CDR3 has 21 amino acids. Germline trimming cut 5 bases from V and 2 bases from J; bases unmatched to any gene: 23. The germline V gene has CDR1 MNHEY and CDR2 SMNVEV (reference sequence). CDR3 sequence: CASSLTGQGAVSGTPPYEQYF. The CDR3, as DNA: TGTGCCAGCAGTCTAACTGGACAGGGGGCCGTGAGCGGGACCCCCCCCTACGAGCAGTACTTC.

This clonotype was found many times. The chain couples TRBV6-1 to TRBJ2-3; D is possibly TRBD1 (5 bases). The germline CDR1 and CDR2 sequences are MNHNS and SASEGT. This CDR3 contains 14 residues. V gave up 6 bases and J gave up 4 bases, with 14 bases separating them. CDR3 protein: CASRKGIVADTQYF. For the CDR3, the DNA is TGTGCCAGCAGAAAGGGGATAGTTGCAGATACGCAGTATTTT.

This clonotype was counted at least ten times. The chain recombines TRBV7-2 with TRBJ2-5; TRBD2 agrees at 13 bases. This CDR3 has 18 amino acids. Per the germline V gene, CDR1 is SGHTA and CDR2 is FQGNSA. V lost 5 bases and J lost 5; bases outside the gene matches: 14. This CDR3 reads CASSILRLAGGRPETQYF. CDR3 sequence (DNA): TGTGCCAGCAGCATACTCCGACTAGCGGGAGGAAGGCCGGAGACCCAGTACTTC.